The clone carrying this TCR beta chain has a count of ten or more. Its antigen remains unidentified. The record originates from a study of CD8 T cells in ankylosing spondylitis. Regarding the study as a whole: Clones linked to the disease showed a CD8+ phenotype. They occurred at relatively low frequencies in peripheral blood. In ankylosing spondylitis blood, a motif of seven to nine highly homologous TCR beta variants appeared characteristic. Disease-linked clones were reportedly significantly enriched in matched ankylosing spondylitis synovial fluid.

Generation of TCR beta libraries employed quantitative 5'-RACE incorporating molecular barcodes. TCRdb processed the 5' RACE reads anew with MiXCR; each CDR3 protein has one entry. The table includes around 150,000 distinct CDR3 sequences, around 43% detected once. This CDR3 region has 14 residues. Trimming cost V 4 bases and J 3 bases, with 10 bases left between them. The sample taken for sequencing was synovial fluid, either unsorted or a sorted T cell fraction (not recorded which). The origin of this receptor is a male donor with ankylosing spondylitis. This chain links TRBV12-3 or TRBV12-4 with TRBJ2-1; D is uncertain. CDR3 DNA: TGTGCCAGCAGTTCGGATTCCGTCTACAATGAGCAGTTCTTC. It specifies CASSSDSVYNEQFF.